A single sample gave rise to the 29 T cell receptor beta chains below, sequenced in a study of cytomegalovirus exposure and HLA in healthy donors. Primers: 60 Vbeta forward and 13 Jbeta reverse. TCRdb's table, derived via immunoSEQ multiplex PCR, lists solely in-frame clones and lacks some. The sample contains some 170,000 clones, about four fifths of which appear only once. Specimen: PBMCs. The receptors were gathered from a woman between 18 and 29 years old in good health and CMV-seropositive.

The V gene is TRBV25-1, the J gene TRBJ1-4, with D maybe TRBD1 (6 bases). CDR1 and CDR2 from the germline V gene are MGHDK and SYGVNS. This CDR3 comprises 16 residues. Trimming left V 3 bases short and J 0 bases short, with 11 bases between. CDR3 sequence reads: CASSDNPGATNEKLFF. The CDR3 bases are TGTGCCAGCAGTGACAACCCAGGGGCAACTAATGAAAAACTGTTTTTT.

The chain combines TRBV18 with TRBJ2-7, with 11 bases fitting TRBD1. Germline-derived CDR1 and CDR2 are KGHSH and LQKENI. This CDR3 has 16 residues. V gave up 5 bases and J gave up 2 bases; unmatched junction bases: 8. CDR3 in DNA: TGTGCCAGCTCAATGTCGCCGGGACAGGGGGCCTACGAGCAGTACTTC. Amino acids: CASSMSPGQGAYEQYF.

This clone was detected only once. CDR3 sequence reads: CAISEGLAGDQETQYF. The CDR3 DNA reads TGTGCCATCAGTGAAGGGCTAGCGGGGGACCAAGAGACCCAGTACTTC. The J gene is TRBJ2-5, the V gene TRBV10-3, with 10 bases lining up with TRBD2. The CDR3 covers 16 residues. V shed 3 bases and J 0 bases; nucleotides not matched to a gene: 4. Looked up from germline, CDR1 is ENHRY and CDR2 is SYGVKD.

The J gene is TRBJ1-5, the V gene TRBV30; D ambiguous. This CDR3 comprises 14 residues. V was cut by 0 bases and J by 3 bases, with 9 bases left in between. CDR1 and CDR2 (germline): GTSNPN, SVGIG (reference sequence). The CDR3 coding sequence is TGTGCCTGGAGTGTATATGGCAACAATCAGCCCCAGCATTTT. It translates to CAWSVYGNNQPQHF.

This chain uses TRBV5-1 with TRBJ2-7; D is uncertain. Germline V CDR1 and CDR2: SGHRS, YFSETQ. Trimming shortened V by 0 bases and J by 0 bases, and 16 bases separated the two germline ends. The length of the CDR3 is 17 residues. The CDR3 protein is CASSLAVASVTSYEQYF. CDR3 sequence (DNA): TGCGCCAGCAGCTTGGCGGTCGCTAGTGTCACCTCCTACGAGCAGTACTTC.

This chain links TRBV9 with TRBJ2-7; TRBD2 is a possible D gene (6 bases). The V and J ends lost 2 bases and 4 bases respectively, with 16 bases between them. The CDR3 runs 15 residues. CDR1 is SGDLS, CDR2 YYNGEE, per germline. CDR3 protein: CASSVNGGGGYEQYF. CDR3 in DNA: TGTGCCAGCAGCGTGAACGGGGGAGGAGGGTACGAGCAGTACTTC. Full variable domain (outside the CDR3, taken from reference TRBV9 and TRBJ2-7): DSGVTQTPKHLITATGQRVTLRCSPRSGDLSVYWYQQSLDQGLQFLIQYYNGEERAKGNILERFSAQQFPDLHSELNLSSLELGDSALYFCASSVNGGGGYEQYFGPGTRLTVT.

The rearrangement links TRBV2 to TRBJ2-3, with unresolved D. Germline CDR1 is SNHLY and CDR2 is FYNNEI. V gave up 7 bases and J gave up 6 bases, with 14 bases separating them. The CDR3 consists of 13 residues. The CDR3 sequence is CASIRLVTDTQYF. As DNA, the CDR3 is TGTGCCAGCATTAGGCTTGTGACTGATACGCAGTATTTT.

The chain links TRBV19 to TRBJ1-5; possible D gene TRBD1, 6 bases. Germline CDR1 LNHDA, CDR2 SQIVND (reference sequence). V was trimmed by 4 bases and J by 6 bases, leaving 13 bases between them. There are 14 residues in the CDR3. The DNA of the CDR3 is TGTGCCAGTAGTACGTTCAGGGGTGCTCAGCCCCAGCATTTT. It encodes CASSTFRGAQPQHF.

CDR3 coding DNA: TGTGCCAGCGCGAGGGGGATGTCTAGCGGGGGCCAAGAGACCCAGTACTTC. Translation: CASARGMSSGGQETQYF. V gene TRBV7-2 combines with J gene TRBJ2-5, with 10 nucleotides matching TRBD2. This CDR3 is built from 17 residues. Unmatched junction bases numbered 13, after V lost 8 bases and J lost 1 base. Germline V CDR1 and CDR2: SGHTA, FQGNSA. The entire variable domain, with the rest obtained from reference TRBV7-2 and TRBJ2-5, is as follows: GAGVSQSPSNKVTEKGKDVELRCDPISGHTALYWYRQSLGQGLEFLIYFQGNSAPDKSGLPSDRFSAERTGGSVSTLTIQRTQQEDSAVYLCASARGMSSGGQETQYFGPGTRLLVL.

The genes are TRBV5-6 and TRBJ1-5; the D gene is possibly TRBD1 (6 bases). Germline-derived CDR1 and CDR2 are SGHDT and YYEEEE. V dropped 0 bases and J dropped 0 bases, with 16 bases sitting between them. The CDR3 spans 18 residues. As DNA, the CDR3 is TGTGCCAGCAGCTTGGCAAAGCAGGGGCGAAATAGCAATCAGCCCCAGCATTTT. The encoded protein is CASSLAKQGRNSNQPQHF.

V is TRBV5-6 and J is TRBJ2-5; 7 bases are a match to TRBD1. TRBJ2-7 explains the end of the DNA better; the J call may be wrong. The V gene's germline CDR1 is SGHDT and CDR2 YYEEEE. This CDR3 region has 14 residues. CDR3 in amino acids: CASSLRGLLHEQYF. CDR3 in DNA: TGTGCCAGCAGCTTGAGGGGGCTTCTCCACGAGCAGTACTTC.

The chain uses TRBV27 and TRBJ2-7, with 8 bases lining up with TRBD2. The junction had 6 bases not matched to a gene; V was cut back by 2 bases and J by 0 bases. In germline, CDR1 is MNHEY, CDR2 SMNVEV (reference sequence). The CDR3 is made up of 16 amino acids. CDR3 sequence reads: CASSLVVGTSSYEQYF. The CDR3 bases are TGTGCCAGCAGTTTAGTCGTGGGGACTAGCTCCTACGAGCAGTACTTC.

The J gene is TRBJ2-3, the V gene TRBV27, with 8 nucleotides matching TRBD2. This CDR3 is built from 17 residues. V was pared by 1 base and J by 8 bases, with 14 bases of the junction left unmatched. The germline V gene has CDR1 MNHEY and CDR2 SMNVEV (reference sequence). The CDR3 DNA reads TGTGCCAGCAGTTTATACGGGGGGGGCGCTTCTGAGGGTACGCAGTATTTT. Its protein product is CASSLYGGGASEGTQYF.

This rearrangement joins TRBV25-1 to TRBJ2-7, with D tentatively TRBD2 (7 bases). The germline V gene has CDR1 MGHDK and CDR2 SYGVNS. The CDR3 extends over 13 amino acids. Trimming shortened V by 7 bases and J by 5 bases, and 15 bases separated the two germline ends. CDR3 amino acids: CASNEGGDHEQYF. CDR3 DNA sequence: TGTGCCAGCAACGAGGGGGGGGACCACGAGCAGTACTTC.

The chain uses TRBV6-5 and TRBJ2-2; 9 bases line up with TRBD1. This CDR3 is built from 15 residues. The J segment lost 7 bases and the V segment lost 7 bases, leaving 10 bases of the junction unmatched. The germline V gene encodes CDR1 MNHEY and CDR2 SVGAGI. In DNA form, the CDR3 reads TGTGCCAGCAACCCCGACAGGGGGGGGATCGGGGAGCTGTTTTTT. Amino acid sequence: CASNPDRGGIGELFF.

The gene calls are TRBV4-1 and TRBJ2-1; D is unresolved. Looked up from germline, CDR1 is MGHRA and CDR2 is YSYEKL. The CDR3 totals 14 residues. V was trimmed by 0 bases and J by 10 bases, leaving 13 bases between them. The CDR3 protein is CASSQEQSVREQFF. CDR3 bases: TGCGCCAGCAGCCAAGAGCAGAGCGTGCGGGAGCAGTTCTTC.

This chain links TRBV9 with TRBJ2-7, with a weak D call TRBD2 (6 bases). This CDR3 has 15 amino acids. CDR1 and CDR2 (germline): SGDLS, YYNGEE. V was shortened by 0 bases and J by 3 bases, with 13 bases between the two germline ends. For the CDR3, the DNA is TGTGCCAGCAGCGTAGGGGGGGAGACTCGCTACGAGCAGTACTTC. Its protein is CASSVGGETRYEQYF.

This clone has more than one count but fewer than ten. One end of the junction varies from germline; a read error may be responsible. The chain uses TRBV6-1 and TRBJ1-2; D might be TRBD1 (5 bases). CDR1 and CDR2 (germline): MNHNS, SASEGT. The CDR3 consists of 14 residues. The CDR3 DNA sequence: TGTGCCAGCAGTGATAGTGGGGCAGGAAGGGCCTACGCCTTC. Translation: CASSDSGAGRAYAF.

The chain has TRBV20-1 and TRBJ1-1; tentative D call: TRBD1 (6 bases). CDR3 length equals 11 residues. Per germline, CDR1 DFQATT and CDR2 SNEGSKA (reference sequence). Deletions cut 7 bases from V and 6 bases from J, with 12 bases between. The CDR3 DNA follows: TGCAGTGAGGGGGGGGACCCTGAAGCTTTCTTT. Translating gives CSEGGDPEAFF.

CDR3 DNA: TGTGCCAGCTCAGAAAGGACAGATCAGCCCCAGCATTTT. As protein: CASSERTDQPQHF. The J gene is TRBJ1-5, the V gene TRBV18; D may be TRBD1 (6 bases). CDR1 and CDR2 from the germline V gene are KGHSH and LQKENI. This CDR3 spans 13 amino acids. V was clipped by 5 bases and J by 5 bases, with 10 bases between them.

The chain recombines TRBV7-8 with TRBJ2-7, with a tentative D call TRBD2 (6 bases). Germline V gives CDR1 SGHVS, CDR2 FQNEAQ. Trimming pared 4 bases from V and 3 bases from J, leaving 10 bases between. CDR3 length equals 13 residues. The DNA of the CDR3 is TGTGCCAGCAGCTCTAGGGGAGGCTACGAGCAGTACTTC. Protein sequence: CASSSRGGYEQYF.

This chain joins TRBV5-6 and TRBJ2-7; D is possibly TRBD1 (5 bases). Germline CDR1 and CDR2: SGHDT and YYEEEE. V was cut by 1 base and J by 3 bases, with 11 bases left in between. The CDR3 loop spans 14 amino acids. This chain's CDR3 is CASSLNRKNYEQYF. As DNA, the CDR3 is TGTGCCAGCAGCTTGAACAGGAAGAACTACGAGCAGTACTTC.

The V gene is TRBV30, the J gene TRBJ2-2, with 9 bases aligning to TRBD1. Germline CDR1 reads GTSNPN; CDR2 reads SVGIG (reference sequence). V shed 5 bases and J 6 bases; nucleotides not matched to a gene: 7. The CDR3 spans 14 residues. Written as DNA, the CDR3 is TGTGCCTGGTCAAACAACAGGGGGCCCGGGGAGCTGTTTTTT. This translates into CAWSNNRGPGELFF.

The rearrangement links TRBV6-5 to TRBJ1-6; D unclear. Germline CDR1 is MNHEY and CDR2 is SVGAGI. The CDR3 contains 15 residues. Trimming pared 2 bases from V and 2 bases from J, leaving 7 bases between. CDR3 sequence: CASSYEGTYNSPLHF. The DNA for the CDR3 is TGTGCCAGCAGTTACGAGGGTACCTATAATTCACCCCTCCACTTT.

This chain joins TRBV29-1 and TRBJ2-1; 12 bases match TRBD2. Germline-derived CDR1 and CDR2 are SQVTM and ANQGSEA. This CDR3 spans 13 amino acids. The ends lost 7 bases at V and 6 bases at J; junction bases unmatched: 4. CDR3 residues: CSAGLAGINEQFF. CDR3 DNA sequence: TGCAGCGCTGGACTAGCGGGGATCAATGAGCAGTTCTTC.

This sequence joins TRBV7-2 and TRBJ2-7; TRBD2 aligns across 14 bases. Germline CDR1 is SGHTA and CDR2 is FQGNSA. The CDR3 loop spans 15 amino acids. Unmatched junction bases numbered 3, after V lost 5 bases and J lost 3 bases. The CDR3, as DNA: TGTGCCAGCAGCCCCGGGACTAGCGGGGGCTACGAGCAGTACTTC. Translation gives CASSPGTSGGYEQYF.

The chain has TRBV7-9 and TRBJ2-7; D perhaps matches TRBD2 (5 bases). The CDR3 length is 15 residues. Trimming pared 1 base from V and 0 bases from J, leaving 10 bases between. From germline, CDR1 is SEHNR and CDR2 FQNEAQ (reference sequence). The CDR3 loop is CASSLGAGLSYEQYF. CDR3 sequence (DNA): TGTGCCAGCAGCTTAGGTGCAGGACTCTCCTACGAGCAGTACTTC.

This chain links TRBV6-1 with TRBJ2-4; D not resolved. Germline assignment: CDR1 MNHNS and CDR2 SASEGT. The V and J ends lost 1 base and 0 bases respectively, with 25 bases between them. The CDR3 covers 21 residues. In nucleotides, the CDR3 is TGTGCCAGCAGTGAAGGAGGCAGACTCCGGAATACGGAACTAGCCAAAAACATTCAGTACTTC. It is translated as CASSEGGRLRNTELAKNIQYF.

The chain carries TRBV10-3 and TRBJ1-1; D not certain. The length of the CDR3 is 12 residues. Germline V gives CDR1 ENHRY, CDR2 SYGVKD. With 0 bases removed from V and 8 bases from J, the gap between germline ends came to 7 bases. The chain's CDR3 is CAISESIREAFF. CDR3 in DNA: TGTGCCATCAGTGAGTCGATCAGGGAAGCTTTCTTT.